Listed here is a single T cell receptor (beta chain). No antigen is known for it. The sample originates from a study of memory CD4+ T cells and cytomegalovirus serostatus. Background on the study: This sample comes from healthy Belgian adults, eight to ten CMV seropositive, 24 seronegative. Study results and caveats: Of around 160 reported CMV TCRbeta sequences, under 70 were found in memory CD4+ repertoires.

Sequenced by immunoSEQ multiplex PCR; TCRdb stores in-frame clones only, minus some. The sample lists approximately 50,000 clones, roughly 78% occurring once. Single viable CD3+CD4+CD8-CD45RO+ cells were sorted as the memory CD4+ T cells. Between the trimmed V and J ends, which lost 3 bases and 2 bases, there was a span of 16 bases. Per the germline V gene, CDR1 is SQVTM and CDR2 is ANQGSEA. This CDR3 spans 15 amino acids. The sample was memory CD4+ T cells from blood. This clonotype was sampled from an adult in good health and CMV-seronegative. The chain is built from TRBV29-1 and TRBJ1-2, with D maybe TRBD1 (6 bases). The CDR3 DNA is TGCAGCGTTGACACCAAGGACAGACAAAACTATGGCTACACCTTC. Translation: CSVDTKDRQNYGYTF.